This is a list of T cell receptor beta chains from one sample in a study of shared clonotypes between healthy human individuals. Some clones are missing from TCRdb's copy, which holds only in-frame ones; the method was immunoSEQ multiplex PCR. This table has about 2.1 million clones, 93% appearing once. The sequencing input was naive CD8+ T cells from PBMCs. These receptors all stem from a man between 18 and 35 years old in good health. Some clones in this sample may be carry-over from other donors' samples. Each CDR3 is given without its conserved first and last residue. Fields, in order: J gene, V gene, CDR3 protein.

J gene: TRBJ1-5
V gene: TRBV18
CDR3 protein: ASSGTGGVQPQH

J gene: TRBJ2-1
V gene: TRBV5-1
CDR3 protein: ASSRTSGNYNEQF

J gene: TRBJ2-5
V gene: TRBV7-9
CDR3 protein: ASSLIADYQETQY

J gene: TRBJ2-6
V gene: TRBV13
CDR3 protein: ASSPGGGGRSGANVLT

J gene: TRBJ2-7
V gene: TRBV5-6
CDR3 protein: ASSLRTGTYEQY

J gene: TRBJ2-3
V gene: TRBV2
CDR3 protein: ASSGLAGGPLTDTQY

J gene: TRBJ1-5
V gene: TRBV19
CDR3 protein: ASRPTGATTLVYSNQPQH

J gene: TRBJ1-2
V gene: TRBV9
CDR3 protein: ASSGGIRILGDYGYT

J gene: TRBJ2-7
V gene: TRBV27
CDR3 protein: ASRYKSYYEQY

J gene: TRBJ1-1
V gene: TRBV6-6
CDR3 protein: ASSYPQEGSNTEAF

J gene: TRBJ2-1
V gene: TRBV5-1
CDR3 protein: ASSPPTGDNEQF

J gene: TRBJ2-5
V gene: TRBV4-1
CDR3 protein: ASSQDGPYGSGETQY

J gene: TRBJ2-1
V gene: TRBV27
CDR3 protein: ASRFNSYNEQF

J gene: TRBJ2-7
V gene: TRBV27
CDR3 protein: ASSFLPGHPAYEQY

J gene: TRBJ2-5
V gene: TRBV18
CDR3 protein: ASSPPYSDETQY

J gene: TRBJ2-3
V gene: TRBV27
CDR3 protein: ATQGREGHPDTQY

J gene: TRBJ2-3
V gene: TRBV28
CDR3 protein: ASSFRQGPTDTQY

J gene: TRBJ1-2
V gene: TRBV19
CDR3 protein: ASSIRFGQPNYGYT

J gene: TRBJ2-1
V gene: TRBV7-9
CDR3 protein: ASSPTSGKDNEQF

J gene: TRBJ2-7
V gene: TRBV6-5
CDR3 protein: ASSRGRTGALEQY

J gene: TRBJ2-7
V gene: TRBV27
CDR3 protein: ASRGRQETSYEQY

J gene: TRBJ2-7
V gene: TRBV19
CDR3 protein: ASSISPGLRLDEQY

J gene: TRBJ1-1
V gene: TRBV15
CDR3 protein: ATSGYRTGENTEAF